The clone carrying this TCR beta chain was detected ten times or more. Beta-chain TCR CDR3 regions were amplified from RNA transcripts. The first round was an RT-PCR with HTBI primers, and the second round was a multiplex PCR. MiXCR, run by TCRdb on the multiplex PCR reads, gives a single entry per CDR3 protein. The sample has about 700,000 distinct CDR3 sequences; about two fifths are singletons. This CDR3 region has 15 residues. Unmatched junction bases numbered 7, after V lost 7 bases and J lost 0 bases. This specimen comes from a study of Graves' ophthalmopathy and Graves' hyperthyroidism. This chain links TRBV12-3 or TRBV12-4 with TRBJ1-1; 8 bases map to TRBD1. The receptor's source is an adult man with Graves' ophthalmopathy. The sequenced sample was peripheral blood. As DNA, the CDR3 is TGTGCCAGCACTGTACGGACAGGGATGAACACTGAAGCTTTCTTT. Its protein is CASTVRTGMNTEAFF.